This entry features one TCR beta chain sequence. Antigen specificity is unknown. This CDR3 comprises 15 residues. In germline, CDR1 is SGHDT, CDR2 YYEEEE. V was pared by 0 bases and J by 9 bases, with 6 bases of the junction left unmatched. This specimen belongs to a study of post-analysis software for immune sequencing data. Study observations and caveats: With TRBV5-6, TRBV5-1 and TRBV20-1 included, 4 or 5 TRBV segments were more frequent in patients than in controls. With F measure, samples from one preparation batch clustered together strongly.

Every TCR beta cDNA library bore unique molecular identifiers. Some 540,000 cDNA molecules were obtained from roughly 0.93 to 9.6 million T cells. TCRdb recomputed calls from the PCR reads with MiXCR, one row per CDR3 protein. The sample lists roughly 620,000 distinct CDR3 sequences; roughly 45% were seen once. Sequencing was carried out using blood. V is TRBV5-6 and J is TRBJ1-6; 7 bases are shared with TRBD1. This TCR came from a girl between 5 and 17 years old with multiple sclerosis. Here the CDR3 reads CASSLEQGFGSPLHF. The CDR3 DNA reads TGTGCCAGCAGCTTGGAACAGGGGTTCGGTTCACCCCTCCACTTT. Based on the CDR3 plus reference TRBV5-6 and TRBJ1-6, the full variable domain is DAGVTQSPTHLIKTRGQQVTLRCSPKSGHDTVSWYQQALGQGPQFIFQYYEEEERQRGNFPDRFSGHQFPNYSSELNVNALLLGDSALYLCASSLEQGFGSPLHFGNGTRLTVT.